This TCR beta chain derives from a study of beta chain features in type 1 diabetes. Regarding the study as a whole: Patients with type 1 diabetes carried fewer insertions and had more deletions at their VDJ junctions. Patients with Type 1 diabetes showed moderately but significantly shorter TCRB CDR3s in all four CD4+ subsets.

Turning to this clone: Antigen: not known.

Sorted populations all had greater than 95% purity. Isolated RNA was reverse transcribed in full, so expressed TCRB transcripts were sequenced. Using immunoSEQ multiplex PCR, the repertoire was profiled, and TCRdb retains in-frame clones only, with some absent. Here the sample spans 200,000 to 300,000 clones, around 20% being singletons. This CDR3 is built from 14 residues. Germline V lookup: CDR1 GTSNPN, CDR2 SVGIG (reference sequence). The V gene lost 1 base and the J gene lost 5 bases, with 11 bases spanning the gap. Sequenced: naive CD4+ T cells from blood. This chain connects TRBV30 to TRBJ1-4; D is perhaps TRBD1 (6 bases). The sequence derives from a woman aged 35 to 49 with type 1 diabetes. The CDR3 reads CAWSGVQGNEKLFF. In DNA, the CDR3 is TGTGCCTGGAGTGGGGTACAGGGCAATGAAAAACTGTTTTTT.